Listed below are T cell receptor beta chains from one sample, sequenced in a study of blood T cell repertoires in COVID-19. The method was immunoSEQ multiplex PCR; TCRdb's version includes in-frame clones alone and lacks a portion of them. The data show 100,000 to 150,000 clones, with roughly 90% seen just once and 18% held by the top ten. Sample: peripheral blood. The receptors shown here come from a man aged 45-65 years with active or convalescent COVID-19. CDR3s include the opening cysteine and the closing phenylalanine or tryptophan. The order of the fields is J gene, clone size, V gene, D gene, CDR3 protein, CDR3 DNA. The D gene is left open where the match is weak. Not every row has a clone size; where given, it reads once, few, many or a size class.

TRBJ2-3 - TRBV18 TRBD1 CASSSPGQGGDTQYF TGTGCCAGCTCGTCGCCGGGACAGGGAGGGGATACGCAGTATTTT
TRBJ2-1 - TRBV30 - CAWSVGGGSHNEQFF TGTGCCTGGAGTGTAGGGGGGGGATCCCACAATGAGCAGTTCTTC
TRBJ2-2 - TRBV10-3 TRBD2 CAISGGVPNTGELFF TGTGCCATTAGCGGGGGGGTACCGAACACCGGGGAGCTGTTTTTT
TRBJ2-5 - TRBV5-1 TRBD2 CASTPGTSGGARETQYF TGCGCCAGCACCCCCGGGACTAGCGGGGGGGCCCGTGAGACCCAGTACTTC
TRBJ2-1 - TRBV3-1/TRBV3-2 - CASSQVGGDYNEQFF TGTGCCAGCAGCCAAGTTGGCGGGGATTACAATGAGCAGTTCTTC
TRBJ1-5 once TRBV19 - CASSSARQRNQPQHF TGTGCCAGTAGCTCAGCCCGACAGAGGAATCAGCCCCAGCATTTT
TRBJ2-1 - TRBV28 TRBD2 CASSFPGLAYNEQFF TGTGCCAGCAGTTTTCCGGGACTAGCGTACAATGAGCAGTTCTTC
TRBJ1-5 - TRBV3-1/TRBV3-2 - CASSQSFSEPQHF TGTGCCAGCAGCCAAAGCTTTTCGGAGCCCCAGCATTTT
TRBJ1-6 - TRBV7-2 - CASSITGRNSPLHF TGTGCCAGCAGCATTACAGGAAGGAATTCACCCCTCCACTTT
TRBJ2-7 - TRBV28 - CASSLTAGGEQYF TGTGCCAGCAGTTTAACGGCAGGGGGGGAGCAGTACTTC
TRBJ2-3 - TRBV3-1/TRBV3-2 TRBD1 CASSQGTGFTDTQYF TGTGCCAGCAGCCAAGGGACAGGCTTCACAGATACGCAGTATTTT
TRBJ2-5 once TRBV19 - CASSLAGETQYF TGTGCCAGCTCACTAGCAGGAGAGACCCAGTACTTC
TRBJ2-1 - TRBV11-2 TRBD2 CASSLASGRADYEQFF TGTGCCAGCAGCTTGGCTAGCGGGAGGGCCGACTATGAGCAGTTCTTC
TRBJ2-7 - TRBV21-1 - CASRPRPVGYEQYF TGTGCCAGCAGGCCGCGGCCCGTCGGTTACGAGCAGTACTTC
TRBJ1-5 - TRBV2 TRBD1 CASSAPSGTGGLNNQPQHF TGTGCCAGCAGTGCCCCCTCCGGGACAGGAGGGCTTAACAATCAGCCCCAGCATTTT
TRBJ2-7 - TRBV15 - CATSREGFTSYEQYF TGTGCCACCAGCAGAGAGGGCTTCACCTCCTACGAGCAGTACTTC
TRBJ1-2 - TRBV5-1 TRBD1 CASKLLGGPEGYTF TGCGCCAGCAAATTGCTAGGGGGCCCTGAGGGCTACACCTTC
TRBJ1-5 - TRBV27 - CASRGSGVSAPQHF TGTGCCAGCAGGGGGTCCGGGGTGTCTGCGCCCCAGCATTTT
TRBJ1-5 - TRBV9 TRBD1 CASSPGQTGQPQHF TGTGCCAGCAGCCCGGGACAGACGGGTCAGCCCCAGCATTTT
TRBJ2-7 - TRBV2 TRBD1 CASSWDRGYEQYF TGTGCCAGCAGTTGGGACAGGGGATACGAGCAGTACTTC
TRBJ2-2 - TRBV29-1 TRBD1 CSVRTGATGELFF TGCAGCGTCCGGACAGGGGCCACCGGGGAGCTGTTTTTT
TRBJ2-7 - TRBV30 - CAWRMRTGSEQYF TGTGCCTGGAGGATGAGAACAGGGTCGGAGCAGTACTTC
TRBJ1-2 once TRBV6-1 - CASSELRVTTGNYGYTF TGTGCCAGCAGTGAACTACGGGTAACCACAGGGAACTATGGCTACACCTTC
TRBJ1-5 - TRBV2 - CASSERGSDSSNQPQHF TGTGCCAGCAGTGAACGGGGGTCAGATTCAAGCAATCAGCCCCAGCATTTT
TRBJ1-3 - TRBV6-1 - CASSEARGTGNTIYF TGTGCCAGCAGTGAAGCCAGGGGCACTGGAAACACCATATATTTT
TRBJ1-1 - TRBV10-1 - CASSESGAGMNTEAFF TGCGCCAGCAGTGAGTCAGGGGCTGGAATGAACACTGAAGCTTTCTTT
TRBJ2-3 - TRBV27 - CASSLWGRASTDTQYF TGTGCCAGCAGTTTATGGGGCCGGGCCAGCACAGATACGCAGTATTTT
TRBJ2-7 once TRBV7-2 TRBD2 CASSFSRGRYEQYF TGTGCCAGCAGCTTTAGTCGCGGGAGATACGAGCAGTACTTC
TRBJ2-3 - TRBV13 - CASSFIRGSTDTQYF TGTGCCAGCAGCTTTATTCGCGGTAGCACAGATACGCAGTATTTT
TRBJ1-2 - TRBV28 TRBD1 CASSLTTGRYGYTF TGTGCCAGCAGTTTAACGACAGGGAGGTATGGCTACACCTTC
TRBJ2-2 - TRBV5-5 - CASSSFPGSSSGTGELFF TGTGCCAGCAGCTCATTTCCGGGGTCTAGTTCCGGAACCGGGGAGCTGTTTTTT
TRBJ2-3 - TRBV20-1 - CSASPPPAGTQYF TGCAGTGCTAGTCCCCCCCCGGCGGGTACGCAGTATTTT
TRBJ2-7 - TRBV15 TRBD2 CATSQTGGVWEQYF TGTGCCACCAGCCAAACGGGGGGGGTCTGGGAGCAGTACTTC
TRBJ2-5 - TRBV6-6 - CASSYFGSTGSQYF TGTGCCAGCAGTTACTTCGGGAGCACGGGCTCCCAGTACTTC
TRBJ2-3 - TRBV20-1 TRBD2 CSASRREGPDTQYF TGCAGTGCTAGTCGGCGGGAGGGCCCAGATACGCAGTATTTT
TRBJ1-1 - TRBV29-1 TRBD1 CSVVIQGLDTEAFF TGCAGCGTGGTCATACAGGGGCTAGACACTGAAGCTTTCTTT
TRBJ1-4 - TRBV5-8 TRBD1 CASSSAGGTGINEKLFF TGTGCCAGCAGCTCGGCCGGCGGGACAGGGATTAATGAAAAACTGTTTTTT
TRBJ2-1 once TRBV19 TRBD2 CASSVLAGGRYNEQFF TGTGCCAGTAGTGTACTTGCGGGAGGGAGATACAATGAGCAGTTCTTC
TRBJ2-7 - TRBV9 TRBD2 CASSVGGSSDEQYF TGTGCCAGCAGCGTAGGCGGGAGTTCGGACGAGCAGTACTTC
TRBJ2-1 - TRBV5-1 - CASSLEEYSEQFF TGCGCCAGCAGCTTGGAAGAGTACAGTGAGCAGTTCTTC
TRBJ2-3 - TRBV7-8 TRBD2 CASSYSGGLVISTDTQYF TGTGCCAGCAGCTACAGCGGGGGACTAGTAATCAGCACAGATACGCAGTATTTT
TRBJ2-1 - TRBV30 TRBD2 CAWSVFERGLNEQFF TGTGCCTGGAGTGTTTTCGAGCGGGGCCTCAATGAGCAGTTCTTC
TRBJ2-2 - TRBV24-1 - CATSEPQGGYFDGELFF TGTGCCACCAGTGAACCACAGGGAGGGTATTTCGACGGGGAGCTGTTTTTT
TRBJ1-3 once TRBV9 - CASSASQDSGNTIYF TGTGCCAGCAGCGCCTCACAGGACTCTGGAAACACCATATATTTT
TRBJ1-5 - TRBV7-2 TRBD1 CASSSQGAMGNQPQHF TGTGCCAGCAGCTCACAGGGGGCTATGGGCAATCAGCCCCAGCATTTT
TRBJ1-3 - TRBV6-5 - CASRRDWSSGNTIYF TGTGCCAGCAGGAGGGACTGGAGCTCTGGAAACACCATATATTTT
TRBJ1-2 - TRBV11-2 - CASSLGINYGYTF TGTGCCAGCAGCTTGGGCATTAACTATGGCTACACCTTC